A single sample gave rise to the 16 T cell receptor beta chains below, sequenced in a study of cytomegalovirus exposure and HLA in healthy donors. Sequenced by immunoSEQ multiplex PCR; TCRdb stores in-frame clones only, minus some. The data hold about 98,000 clones, with about 90% observed a single time. The sequencing input was PBMCs. These receptors came from a young man in good health and CMV-seropositive.

This clone was picked up one time. V gene TRBV9 combines with J gene TRBJ2-3; D is perhaps TRBD2 (5 bases). CDR3 length equals 18 residues. Looked up from germline, CDR1 is SGDLS and CDR2 is YYNGEE. Trimming pared 1 base from V and 0 bases from J, leaving 18 bases between. The CDR3 DNA is TGTGCCAGCAGCGTAAGAGGTAGTGCGGCGGGCAGCACAGATACGCAGTATTTT. This encodes CASSVRGSAAGSTDTQYF.

The rearrangement links TRBV7-2 to TRBJ1-1; perhaps TRBD1 as D (6 bases). The length of the CDR3 is 13 residues. V lost 5 bases, J lost 1 base, and 8 bases lay in between. Germline V gene lookup returns CDR1 SGHTA and CDR2 FQGNSA. CDR3 nucleotide sequence: TGTGCCAGCAGCGCGGACAGGAACACTGAAGCTTTCTTT. It yields the protein CASSADRNTEAFF.

V is TRBV4-2 and J is TRBJ2-2; 10 bases are a match to TRBD2. The junction had 9 bases not matched to a gene; V was cut back by 3 bases and J by 5 bases. This CDR3 region has 17 residues. Per germline, CDR1 LGHNA and CDR2 YNFKEQ. The CDR3 region has the DNA TGTGCCAGCAGCCAGGTTCTAGCGGGGGCGGGGACCGGGGAGCTGTTTTTT. Protein sequence: CASSQVLAGAGTGELFF.

In this sample, this clone turned up a few times. V and J are TRBV10-3 and TRBJ2-7; a weak D match, TRBD1 (6 bases). CDR1 is ENHRY and CDR2 is SYGVKD in the germline V gene. V lost 2 bases to trimming and J lost 0 bases, with 11 bases between them. The CDR3 is made up of 15 amino acids. CDR3 protein: CAISETGSLSYEQYF. The DNA of the CDR3 is TGTGCCATCAGTGAGACAGGGTCACTCTCCTACGAGCAGTACTTC.

The V call is TRBV10-1, the J call TRBJ2-1; 9 nucleotides match TRBD2. Germline values: CDR1 WNHNN, CDR2 SYGVQD (reference sequence). The V gene end was trimmed by 5 bases and the J gene end by 3 bases; junction bases not matched to a gene: 2. CDR3 length: 14 residues. CDR3 protein: CASSKTSGYNEQFF. The CDR3 DNA follows: TGCGCCAGCAGTAAGACTAGCGGCTACAATGAGCAGTTCTTC.

The V and J genes are TRBV20-1 and TRBJ2-3; perhaps TRBD1 as D (6 bases). The CDR3 has 11 residues. CDR1 is DFQATT, CDR2 SNEGSKA, per germline (reference sequence). Written as DNA, the CDR3 is TGCAGCAGGGGCGGGACAGATACGCAGTATTTT. Protein: CSRGGTDTQYF.

The rearrangement uses TRBV6-5 and TRBJ2-5; no reliable D call. The CDR3 has 14 amino acids. V lost 2 bases, J lost 2 bases, and 9 bases lay in between. The germline V gene encodes CDR1 MNHEY and CDR2 SVGAGI. The chain's CDR3 is CASSYMSVQETQYF. The CDR3 DNA follows: TGTGCCAGCAGTTACATGAGTGTTCAAGAGACCCAGTACTTC.

This clone was counted a single time. The chain employs TRBV2 and TRBJ2-5, with D unclear. The J call is uncertain, as TRBJ2-7 better fits the DNA end. CDR1 is SNHLY and CDR2 is FYNNEI in the germline V gene. This CDR3 comprises 12 residues. CDR3 sequence reads: CASSRSINEQYF. The CDR3 nucleotides are TGTGCCAGCAGCAGGTCTATAAACGAGCAGTACTTC.

J is TRBJ2-3 and V is TRBV9, with unresolved D. V lost 4 bases and J 2 bases, leaving 11 bases between the germline ends. CDR3 size: 14 residues. Germline CDR1 and CDR2: SGDLS and YYNGEE. CDR3 nucleotides: TGTGCCAGCAGCCTCGGGTCGGTCACAGATACGCAGTATTTT. It encodes CASSLGSVTDTQYF.

This chain joins TRBV6-6 and TRBJ2-5, with TRBD2 matching 7 bases. V lost 5 bases to trimming and J lost 5 bases; unmatched junction nucleotides: 5. The CDR3 length is 13 residues. CDR1 MNHNY and CDR2 SVGAGI come from the germline V gene (reference sequence). This chain's CDR3 is CASSTAGWETQYF. CDR3 sequence (DNA): TGTGCCAGCAGTACAGCGGGGTGGGAGACCCAGTACTTC.

The chain carries TRBV19 and TRBJ2-7, with D possibly TRBD2 on 7 matching bases. The CDR3 is 15 residues long. Trimming stripped 3 bases from V and 0 bases from J, with 12 bases between. Germline CDR1 reads LNHDA; CDR2 reads SQIVND (reference sequence). In DNA form, the CDR3 reads TGTGCCAGTAGTATGGCGGCGGGGGCCTCCTACGAGCAGTACTTC. As protein: CASSMAAGASYEQYF.

The rearrangement uses TRBV9 and TRBJ2-7; D is ambiguous. V dropped 0 bases and J dropped 3 bases, with 10 bases sitting between them. Per the germline V gene, CDR1 is SGDLS and CDR2 is YYNGEE. The CDR3 is 14 amino acids. CDR3: CASSVDEHIYEQYF. In DNA, the CDR3 is TGTGCCAGCAGCGTAGATGAACACATCTACGAGCAGTACTTC.

The J gene is TRBJ1-1, the V gene TRBV5-1, with D perhaps matching TRBD1 (6 bases). Trimming took 3 bases from V and 1 from J, leaving 10 bases between them. In germline, CDR1 is SGHRS, CDR2 YFSETQ. The CDR3 covers 14 residues. The CDR3 region has the DNA TGCGCCAGCAGCTCTGGACAGCCGAACACTGAAGCTTTCTTT. Translation gives CASSSGQPNTEAFF. Full variable domain (remainder filled in from reference TRBV5-1 and TRBJ1-1): KAGVTQTPRYLIKTRGQQVTLSCSPISGHRSVSWYQQTPGQGLQFLFEYFSETQRNKGNFPGRFSGRQFSNSRSEMNVSTLELGDSALYLCASSSGQPNTEAFFGQGTRLTVV.

The rearrangement links TRBV19 to TRBJ1-5; TRBD1 might be the D (6 bases). The CDR3 has 15 residues. Germline CDR1 is LNHDA and CDR2 is SQIVND (reference sequence). V was cut by 4 bases and J by 0 bases, with 10 bases left in between. The CDR3 bases are TGTGCCAGTAGTAGATGGACAGCTAGCAATCAGCCCCAGCATTTT. Its translation: CASSRWTASNQPQHF. The whole variable domain, remainder taken from reference TRBV19 and TRBJ1-5, is DGGITQSPKYLFRKEGQNVTLSCEQNLNHDAMYWYRQDPGQGLRLIYYSQIVNDFQKGDIAEGYSVSREKKESFPLTVTSAQKNPTAFYLCASSRWTASNQPQHFGDGTRLSIL.

The gene calls are TRBV19 and TRBJ1-1, with 8 bases fitting TRBD1. Germline CDR1 reads LNHDA; CDR2 reads SQIVND (reference sequence). V was clipped by 10 bases and J by 1 base; unmatched bases: 8. CDR3 length: 14 residues. CDR3 residues: CAITAGGGNTEAFF. The CDR3 bases are TGTGCCATTACCGCAGGGGGCGGGAACACTGAAGCTTTCTTT.

This chain uses TRBV28 with TRBJ1-2; 7 bases fit TRBD1. The CDR3 is 13 amino acids. With V trimmed by 6 bases and J by 8 bases, 9 bases remained unmatched. Germline V gene data show CDR1 as MDHEN and CDR2 as SYDVKM. The CDR3 nucleotides are TGTGCCAGCAGCCAGGGACAGCCTTCCGGCTACACCTTC. This sequence encodes CASSQGQPSGYTF.